The clone carrying this TCR beta chain was observed a few times. Repertoires were generated with immunoSEQ multiplex PCR, while TCRdb's copy carries only in-frame clones and drops some. The table lists roughly 230,000 clones, over 65% of them singletons. V dropped 3 bases and J dropped 7; count of bases not matched to a gene: 8. Germline V gene lookup returns CDR1 LNHDA and CDR2 SQIVND (reference sequence). The CDR3 has 15 residues. Participants, 18 to 89 years old, spanned around 25 US areas. Cohorts were based on clinical histories the participants reported. Recovery among Cohort 3 donors was established by two negative PCRs, clearance, or symptom resolution. The data were taken from a study of blood T cell repertoires in COVID-19.

The TCR comes from a woman in her fifties or sixties who had recovered from COVID-19. The chain employs TRBV19 and TRBJ1-5, with TRBD1 matching over 8 bases. Sequences were obtained from PBMCs or T cells enriched from blood (not recorded which). The CDR3 spells CASSIIKTGDQPQHF. The CDR3 DNA is TGTGCCAGTAGTATTATTAAGACAGGGGACCAGCCCCAGCATTTT. The full variable domain, its missing parts supplied by reference TRBV19 and TRBJ1-5, is DGGITQSPKYLFRKEGQNVTLSCEQNLNHDAMYWYRQDPGQGLRLIYYSQIVNDFQKGDIAEGYSVSREKKESFPLTVTSAQKNPTAFYLCASSIIKTGDQPQHFGDGTRLSIL.